Listed here is a single T cell receptor (beta chain). Clones were sequenced by immunoSEQ multiplex PCR, and TCRdb holds only the in-frame ones, with some missing. Of around 29,000 clones detected, 85% to 95% appear once; the ten largest clones hold roughly 0.72%. The data were taken from a study of graft-versus-host responses after intestinal transplantation. The germline V gene encodes CDR1 WNHNN and CDR2 SYGVQD (reference sequence). Trimming took off 0 bases at V and 2 bases at J, with 11 bases between the two ends. There are 15 residues in the CDR3. The chain couples TRBV10-1 to TRBJ2-7; TRBD1 might be the D (6 bases). Here the sequenced sample was PBMCs, taken 66 days after intestinal transplant. The source is a human patient who received an intestinal transplant, so some T cells may come from the graft donor. Here the CDR3 reads CASSESSRQAYEQYF. The CDR3 bases are TGCGCCAGCAGTGAGTCGTCGAGACAGGCCTACGAGCAGTACTTC.